Listed below are T cell receptor beta chains from one sample, sequenced in a study of PD-1 blockade in classical Hodgkin lymphoma. Libraries were prepared by immunoSEQ multiplex PCR; TCRdb keeps only in-frame clonotypes and omits some of them. Counted here are roughly 60,000 clones, more than 90% occurring once; the ten biggest clones make up roughly a tenth. The sample was peripheral blood mononuclear cells (PBMCs), taken at baseline. All receptors derive from a human donor with classical Hodgkin lymphoma. CDR3s include the opening cysteine and the closing phenylalanine or tryptophan. Fields, in order: J gene, V gene, D gene, clone size, CDR3 DNA, CDR3 protein. D genes are given only for firm matches. The size entry is marked missing in some rows and otherwise reads once, few, many or a size class.

TRBJ2-3	TRBV19	TRBD1	few	TGTGCCAGTAGTACATACCGGGACAGGGGAGATACGCAGTATTTT	CASSTYRDRGDTQYF
TRBJ2-4	TRBV5-5	-	-	TGTGCCAGCAGCGTAGGGGAGCCGAAAAACATTCAGTACTTC	CASSVGEPKNIQYF
TRBJ2-2	TRBV6-5	TRBD2	-	TGTGCCAGCAGACCCGGGACTAGCAACACCGGGGAGCTGTTTTTT	CASRPGTSNTGELFF
TRBJ1-1	TRBV18	-	-	TGTGCCAGCTCCTACGGGACTGAAGCTTTCTTT	CASSYGTEAFF
TRBJ1-1	TRBV28	-	once	TGTGCCAGCAGTTTCTGGGACGGGTCCACTGAAGCTTTCTTT	CASSFWDGSTEAFF
TRBJ2-2	TRBV18	TRBD1	-	TGTGCCAGCTCACCAACAGGGGGCCTCTTGACCGGGGAGCTGTTTTTT	CASSPTGGLLTGELFF
TRBJ2-3	TRBV14	TRBD1	-	TGTGCCAGCAGCTTACCGTCGACAGGGCCGCTCACAGATACGCAGTATTTT	CASSLPSTGPLTDTQYF
TRBJ2-3	TRBV9	-	-	TGTGCCAGCAGCTTCCGGACCACAGATACGCAGTATTTT	CASSFRTTDTQYF
TRBJ2-1	TRBV29-1	TRBD2	-	TGCAGCGCTAGCGGGGGGCTATACAATGAGCAGTTCTTC	CSASGGLYNEQFF
TRBJ2-5	TRBV6-5	-	-	TGTGCCAGCAGCCAAACTAGGGTGGAGACCCAGTACTTC	CASSQTRVETQYF
TRBJ1-1	TRBV4-2	-	-	TGTGCCAGCAGCCAGGGGGGGGGAGCTTTCTTT	CASSQGGGAFF
TRBJ2-1	TRBV25-1	-	-	TGTGCTGGAGGGCCGATTAATGAGCAGTTCTTC	CAGGPINEQFF
TRBJ2-7	TRBV5-6	TRBD2	-	TGTGCCAGCAGCTTGGATCCGGGACTAGCGGGGGACGAGCAGTACTTC	CASSLDPGLAGDEQYF
TRBJ2-2	TRBV7-2	-	-	TGTGCCAACAAGGGTGGGTCGGGCACCGGGGAGCTGTTTTTT	CANKGGSGTGELFF
TRBJ2-4	TRBV7-2	-	-	TGTGCCAGCAGCTTAGCCGGGACTAAAAACATTCAGTACTTC	CASSLAGTKNIQYF
TRBJ2-7	TRBV20-1	TRBD1	-	TGCAGTGCGATGACAGGGTACGAGCAGTACTTC	CSAMTGYEQYF
TRBJ2-7	TRBV7-6	-	-	TGTGCCAGCAGTGGGGGGGGCCTCTCCTACGAGCAGTACTTC	CASSGGGLSYEQYF
TRBJ2-1	TRBV7-2	TRBD2	-	TGTGCCAGCAGCTTCTCCTTTCTAGCGGGAGCTATCAATGAGCAGTTCTTC	CASSFSFLAGAINEQFF
TRBJ2-3	TRBV7-9	-	-	TGTGCCAGCAGCTCCCTCCCCCTTGAACGGGGAGATACGCAATATTTT	CASSSLPLERGDTQYF
TRBJ2-1	TRBV4-1	TRBD2	-	TGCGCCAGCAGCCAAGACTCTCCCAAAGGCGGGAGTGTCTACAATGAGCAGTTCTTC	CASSQDSPKGGSVYNEQFF
TRBJ2-7	TRBV7-2	-	-	TGTGCCAGCAGCTTAGACCAGAACTCCTACGAGCAGTACTTC	CASSLDQNSYEQYF
TRBJ2-4	TRBV6-4	-	-	TGTGCCAGCAGTGACTCCCACCTCGGTGGGAACATTCAGTACTTC	CASSDSHLGGNIQYF
TRBJ2-7	TRBV6-5	TRBD1	-	TGTGCCAGCAGTCGCCCGGGACAGGGGCCTTACGAGCAGTACTTC	CASSRPGQGPYEQYF
TRBJ2-1	TRBV6-6	-	-	TGTGCCAGCACTCAGGGGCGGAATGAGCAGTTCTTC	CASTQGRNEQFF
TRBJ1-6	TRBV6-5	-	-	TGTGCCAGCAGTTCACCATCGGGACGTAATAATTCACCCCTCCACTTT	CASSSPSGRNNSPLHF
TRBJ1-5	TRBV4-2	TRBD1	-	TGTGCCAGCAGCCAATTTGAGGACAGGGTGTTTGGCACCCAGCATTTT	CASSQFEDRVFGTQHF
TRBJ2-1	TRBV5-6	TRBD1	-	TGTGCCAGCAGCTACTTGGACAGGCCCTACAATGAGCAGTTCTTC	CASSYLDRPYNEQFF
TRBJ2-7	TRBV4-1	-	-	TGCGCCAGCAGCCTGAGTGATTTGGCGGTCGAGCAGTACTTC	CASSLSDLAVEQYF
TRBJ2-1	TRBV28	TRBD2	-	TGTGCCAGCAGCGCCGCGGGGGGCCCCTACAATGAGCAGTTCTTC	CASSAAGGPYNEQFF